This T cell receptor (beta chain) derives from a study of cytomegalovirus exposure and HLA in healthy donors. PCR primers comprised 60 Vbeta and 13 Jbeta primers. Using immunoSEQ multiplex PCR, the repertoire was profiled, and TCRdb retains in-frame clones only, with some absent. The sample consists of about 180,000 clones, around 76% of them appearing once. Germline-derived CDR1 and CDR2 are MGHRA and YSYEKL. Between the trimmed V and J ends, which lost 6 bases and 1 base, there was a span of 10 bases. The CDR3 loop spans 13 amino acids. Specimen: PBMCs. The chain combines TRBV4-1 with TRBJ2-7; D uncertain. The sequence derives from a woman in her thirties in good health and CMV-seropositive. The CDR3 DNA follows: TGCGCCAGCAGTACTGTTACTTCCTACGAGCAGTACTTC. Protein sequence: CASSTVTSYEQYF.